The 21 T cell receptor beta chains in this list originate from one sample, sequenced in a study of T cells in Graves' hyperthyroidism and ophthalmopathy. RNA transcripts yielded amplified TCR beta CDR3 regions. Carried out on the TCR CDR3, a first-round RT-PCR used the HTBI primer set. TCRdb re-derived calls from the multiplex PCR reads in MiXCR, one entry per CDR3 protein. The sample has hundreds of thousands of distinct CDR3 sequences, roughly an eighth seen once; the top ten hold 34%. The source material was blood. These receptors were taken from a woman aged 40-49 years with Graves' ophthalmopathy.

Many counts were recorded for this clonotype. This chain uses TRBV2 with TRBJ1-5; 12 bases map to TRBD1. Germline values: CDR1 SNHLY, CDR2 FYNNEI. The V gene end was trimmed by 4 bases and the J gene end by 5 bases; junction bases not matched to a gene: 3. The CDR3 runs 15 residues. The CDR3 spells CASSAGTGGYQPQHF. CDR3 DNA sequence: TGTGCCAGCAGTGCAGGGACAGGGGGCTATCAGCCCCAGCATTTT.

In this sample, this clonotype turned up many times. The chain couples TRBV12-3 or TRBV12-4 to TRBJ2-5, with TRBD2 identical over 11 bases. Trimming took 5 bases from V and 5 from J; bases not matched to a gene: 10. The CDR3 consists of 16 residues. DNA for the CDR3: TGTGCCAGCAGTAGTAGCGGGGGGGCCGCTCTGGAGACCCAGTACTTC. Protein: CASSSSGGAALETQYF.

This clonotype occurred a few times. The chain is built from TRBV15 and TRBJ1-6, with 8 bases aligning to TRBD1. V lost 3 bases, J lost 14 bases, and 12 bases stayed unmatched. The V gene's germline CDR1 is LNHNV and CDR2 YYDKDF (reference sequence). CDR3 size: 15 residues. In DNA form, the CDR3 reads TGTGCCACCAGCAGCGACAGGGGTTTATCCCCCACCCTCCACTTT. As protein: CATSSDRGLSPTLHF.

This clonotype was observed many times. This CDR3 reads CASSLRTGGYEQYF. The CDR3 DNA follows: TGTGCCAGCAGCTTGCGGACAGGGGGCTACGAGCAGTACTTC. V is TRBV7-9 and J is TRBJ2-7; TRBD1 matches 10 bases. Germline loops: CDR1 SEHNR, CDR2 FQNEAQ (reference sequence). V lost 3 bases, J lost 3 bases, and 2 bases stayed unmatched. This CDR3 region has 14 residues.

This clonotype was seen at least ten times. The chain couples TRBV11-3 to TRBJ2-7; D unresolved. Germline loops: CDR1 SGHNT, CDR2 YENEEA. This CDR3 spans 17 amino acids. V lost 0 bases to trimming and J lost 4 bases, with 19 bases between them. CDR3: CASSLDRGFSTAYEQYF. For the CDR3, the DNA is TGTGCCAGCAGCTTAGATCGAGGCTTCTCAACGGCTTACGAGCAGTACTTC. Drawing the rest from reference TRBV11-3 and TRBJ2-7, the complete variable domain is EAGVVQSPRYKIIEKKQPVAFWCNPISGHNTLYWYLQNLGQGPELLIRYENEEAVDDSQLPKDRFSAERLKGVDSTLKIQPAELGDSAVYLCASSLDRGFSTAYEQYFGPGTRLTVT.

This clonotype was seen a handful of times. The genes are TRBV18 and TRBJ1-3; D unresolved. V was clipped by 0 bases and J by 11 bases, with 8 bases between them. The CDR3 covers 12 residues. Germline CDR1 reads KGHSH; CDR2 reads LQKENI. The CDR3 nucleotides read TGTGCCAGCTCACCACCTGGTAACGCCATATATTTT. Translation: CASSPPGNAIYF. Drawing the rest from reference TRBV18 and TRBJ1-3, the complete variable domain is NAGVMQNPRHLVRRRGQEARLRCSPMKGHSHVYWYRQLPEEGLKFMVYLQKENIIDESGMPKERFSAEFPKEGPSILRIQQVVRGDSAAYFCASSPPGNAIYFGEGSWLTVV.

This clonotype has at least ten counts. This chain joins TRBV2 and TRBJ1-3; tentatively, D is TRBD1 (5 bases). The CDR3 has 13 residues. With 7 bases removed from V and 6 bases from J, the gap between germline ends came to 13 bases. CDR1 is SNHLY and CDR2 is FYNNEI in the germline V gene. CDR3 in amino acids: CASNQGVINTIYF. The CDR3 DNA sequence: TGTGCCAGCAACCAGGGAGTAATAAACACCATATATTTT. Filled out from reference TRBV2 and TRBJ1-3, the complete variable domain reads EPEVTQTPSHQVTQMGQEVILRCVPISNHLYFYWYRQILGQKVEFLVSFYNNEISEKSEIFDDQFSVERPDGSNFTLKIRSTKLEDSAMYFCASNQGVINTIYFGEGSWLTVV.

In its sample, this clonotype was seen many times. V is TRBV7-8 and J is TRBJ2-1; TRBD2 agrees at 9 bases. V gave up 2 bases and J gave up 9 bases; unmatched junction bases: 8. CDR3 length: 15 amino acids. The V gene's germline CDR1 is SGHVS and CDR2 FQNEAQ. The CDR3: CASSLSAGGGPEQFF. The CDR3 nucleotides are TGTGCCAGCAGCTTATCAGCGGGGGGAGGGCCTGAGCAGTTCTTC.

The chain combines TRBV12-3 or TRBV12-4 with TRBJ2-7; the D is unclear. V was pared by 1 base and J by 4 bases, with 11 bases between. The CDR3 has 14 amino acids. The CDR3 nucleotides read TGTGCCAGCAGTTTAGGCGCCAATCCTTACGAGCAGTACTTC. It codes for CASSLGANPYEQYF.

Many counts were recorded for this clonotype. This chain connects TRBV5-5 to TRBJ1-1; a weak D match, TRBD1 (6 bases). The ends were cut back, 3 bases at V and 0 bases at J, with 12 bases in the middle. The CDR3 has 15 residues. In germline, CDR1 is SGHKS, CDR2 YYEKEE (reference sequence). CDR3: CASSSRDNLNTEAFF. CDR3 DNA sequence: TGTGCCAGCAGCTCCCGGGACAATCTGAACACTGAAGCTTTCTTT.

The V and J genes are TRBV27 and TRBJ1-2, with 7 bases lining up with TRBD1. The CDR3 extends over 22 amino acids. Germline V gene data show CDR1 as MNHEY and CDR2 as SMNVEV (reference sequence). Trimming took 0 bases from V and 0 from J; bases not matched to a gene: 22. This CDR3 reads CASSLSMWGVQGSGLANYGYTF. CDR3 DNA: TGTGCCAGCAGTTTATCGATGTGGGGGGTACAGGGGTCAGGTTTGGCTAACTATGGCTACACCTTC.

The sample holds many counts of this clonotype. V is TRBV6-2 or TRBV6-3 and J is TRBJ2-3, with 11 bases that match TRBD2. J gave up 2 bases and V 6 bases, and 10 bases lay outside the gene matches. This CDR3 comprises 17 residues. Germline assignment: CDR1 MNHEY and CDR2 SVGEGT. CDR3 sequence (DNA): TGTGCCAGCAGAACGAAGGGACTAGCGGACTTCACAGATACGCAGTATTTT. It translates to CASRTKGLADFTDTQYF.

This clonotype was seen many times. The genes are TRBV29-1 and TRBJ2-5, with D possibly being TRBD2 (6 bases). Trimming shortened V by 7 bases and J by 5 bases, and 17 bases separated the two germline ends. The CDR3 contains 13 residues. Germline V gives CDR1 SQVTM, CDR2 ANQGSEA. Here the CDR3 reads CSGGGGSRETQYF. CDR3 DNA: TGCAGCGGGGGAGGCGGTAGCAGGGAGACCCAGTACTTC.

In its sample, this clonotype was seen once. This could be a read error, since a much larger clone is one nucleotide away. The chain couples TRBV15 to TRBJ1-1; no reliable D call. The CDR3 loop spans 13 amino acids. The germline gives CDR1 LNHNV, CDR2 YYDKDF (reference sequence). V dropped 2 bases and J dropped 1 base, with 5 bases sitting between them. The CDR3 DNA follows: TGTGCCACCAGCAGATGCGGGAACACTGAAGCTTTCTTT. This gives the protein CATSRCGNTEAFF.

The sample holds many counts of this clonotype. The V gene is TRBV5-5, the J gene TRBJ2-7; D might be TRBD1 or TRBD2, each matching 6 bases. The ends were cut back, 4 bases at V and 6 bases at J, with 14 bases in the middle. Germline V lookup: CDR1 SGHKS, CDR2 YYEKEE (reference sequence). The CDR3 loop spans 13 amino acids. The DNA for the CDR3 is TGTGCCAGCAGCGGGGGGACACCCCTCGAGCAGTACTTC. It codes for CASSGGTPLEQYF.

The chain links TRBV30 to TRBJ2-2, with D tentatively TRBD1 (5 bases). Germline CDR1 is GTSNPN and CDR2 is SVGIG (reference sequence). CDR3 length: 18 amino acids. Trimming shortened V by 2 bases and J by 1 base, and 20 bases separated the two germline ends. CDR3 nucleotides: TGTGCCTGGAGTCGCTCTCAGGGTTTCCCAGGGAACACCGGGGAGCTGTTTTTT. It codes for CAWSRSQGFPGNTGELFF.

The chain uses TRBV24-1 and TRBJ2-2; 7 bases are shared with TRBD2. Unmatched junction bases numbered 9, after V lost 2 bases and J lost 4 bases. Germline V gene lookup returns CDR1 KGHDR and CDR2 SFDVKD. There are 17 residues in the CDR3. The CDR3 sequence is CATSDWGGSGSTGELFF. CDR3 nucleotide sequence: TGTGCCACCAGTGATTGGGGGGGATCAGGGAGCACCGGGGAGCTGTTTTTT.

Only a few counts were recorded for this clonotype. The CDR3 protein is CGELGDGNTIYF. CDR3 sequence (DNA): TGCGGGGAGCTAGGGGACGGAAACACCATATATTTT. The chain uses TRBV20-1 and TRBJ1-3; possible D gene TRBD1, 5 bases. CDR1 is DFQATT and CDR2 is SNEGSKA in the germline V gene (reference sequence). This CDR3 has 12 residues.

The chain has TRBV4-1 and TRBJ1-1; D is ambiguous. Looked up from germline, CDR1 is MGHRA and CDR2 is YSYEKL. The CDR3 is 14 amino acids. The ends were cut back, 1 base at V and 1 base at J, with 7 bases in the middle. This CDR3 is CASSQVGGNTEAFF. The CDR3 coding sequence is TGCGCCAGCAGCCAAGTCGGCGGGAACACTGAAGCTTTCTTT.

This clonotype was observed many times. The chain employs TRBV3-1 and TRBJ2-1; 9 bases line up with TRBD1. Germline-derived CDR1 and CDR2 are LGHDT and YNNKEL (reference sequence). The CDR3 totals 15 residues. V trimming: 1 base; J trimming: 2 bases; junction bases outside the gene matches: 0. CDR3 sequence reads: CASSQGQGAYNEQFF. The CDR3 DNA follows: TGTGCCAGCAGCCAAGGACAGGGGGCCTACAATGAGCAGTTCTTC.

This clonotype turned up a few times. V and J are TRBV20-1 and TRBJ2-1; TRBD2 matches at 11 bases. V lost 7 bases, J lost 4 bases, and 9 bases stayed unmatched. Germline CDR1 DFQATT, CDR2 SNEGSKA (reference sequence). This CDR3 comprises 15 residues. The CDR3 loop reads CSEEELAGAYNEQFF. DNA for the CDR3: TGCAGTGAGGAGGAACTAGCGGGGGCATACAATGAGCAGTTCTTC.